This entry lists 32 T cell receptor beta chains sequenced from one sample in a study of blood T cell repertoires in COVID-19. The data were produced by immunoSEQ multiplex PCR, yet TCRdb's version contains in-frame clones alone and is incomplete. The sample carries more than 90,000 clones, less than 80% recorded once. What was sequenced was peripheral blood. These receptors were taken from a man aged 45-60 years with acute or convalescent COVID-19.

The gene calls are TRBV7-8 and TRBJ2-1; the match to TRBD2 covers 16 bases. The CDR3 extends over 18 amino acids. Losses at the gene ends were 5 bases for V and 1 base for J; bases not matched to a gene: 5. Germline CDR1 and CDR2: SGHVS and FQNEAQ. The CDR3 DNA follows: TGTGCCAGCAGCGTGGGACTAGCGGGAGGGATGTCCTACAATGAGCAGTTCTTC. Its protein is CASSVGLAGGMSYNEQFF.

J is TRBJ2-5 and V is TRBV27; tentative D call: TRBD1 (5 bases). Germline CDR1 and CDR2: MNHEY and SMNVEV (reference sequence). V was clipped by 5 bases and J by 2 bases, with 12 bases between them. This CDR3 spans 14 amino acids. In nucleotides, the CDR3 is TGTGCCAGCAGTCTAGGGGCCGATCAAGAGACCCAGTACTTC. It specifies CASSLGADQETQYF.

V and J are TRBV5-6 and TRBJ2-2; possibly TRBD2 for D (6 bases). With 4 bases removed from V and 6 bases from J, the gap between germline ends came to 13 bases. The CDR3 has 14 amino acids. Looked up from germline, CDR1 is SGHDT and CDR2 is YYEEEE. CDR3 DNA sequence: TGTGCCAGCAGCCCTACCGCGGGGTCCGGGGAGCTGTTTTTT. Translated: CASSPTAGSGELFF. The full variable domain, rest sourced from reference TRBV5-6 and TRBJ2-2, is DAGVTQSPTHLIKTRGQQVTLRCSPKSGHDTVSWYQQALGQGPQFIFQYYEEEERQRGNFPDRFSGHQFPNYSSELNVNALLLGDSALYLCASSPTAGSGELFFGEGSRLTVL.

V and J are TRBV11-1 and TRBJ2-7; 8 bases align to TRBD1. Germline values: CDR1 SGHAT, CDR2 FQDESV (reference sequence). The CDR3 runs to 15 residues. V gave up 2 bases and J gave up 4 bases; unmatched junction bases: 7. CDR3 coding DNA: TGTGCCAGCAGCTTACTCCAGGGGGCAAAGTACGAGCAGTACTTC. Its protein is CASSLLQGAKYEQYF.

The chain is built from TRBV19 and TRBJ1-2; D remains ambiguous. Germline V lookup: CDR1 LNHDA, CDR2 SQIVND (reference sequence). The V and J ends lost 7 bases and 2 bases respectively, with 5 bases between them. The CDR3 length is 11 residues. CDR3 sequence reads: CASNGNYGYTF. The CDR3 nucleotides are TGTGCCAGTAACGGGAACTATGGCTACACCTTC. The full variable domain, with the rest looked up from reference TRBV19 and TRBJ1-2, is DGGITQSPKYLFRKEGQNVTLSCEQNLNHDAMYWYRQDPGQGLRLIYYSQIVNDFQKGDIAEGYSVSREKKESFPLTVTSAQKNPTAFYLCASNGNYGYTFGSGTRLTVV.

This clone occurred many times. The gene calls are TRBV4-2 and TRBJ2-7; 7 bases are shared with TRBD2. Germline V gives CDR1 LGHNA, CDR2 YNFKEQ. V trimming: 2 bases; J trimming: 5 bases; junction bases outside the gene matches: 12. The CDR3 covers 16 residues. The CDR3 protein is CASSQTPGGSLNEQYF. The CDR3 nucleotides are TGTGCCAGCAGCCAAACCCCTGGCGGGAGTCTCAACGAGCAGTACTTC.

The rearrangement joins TRBV6-5 to TRBJ2-5, with TRBD1 matching 8 bases. The V and J ends lost 7 bases and 3 bases, in that order; junction bases with no gene match: 7. The length of the CDR3 is 14 residues. Germline CDR1 and CDR2: MNHEY and SVGAGI. DNA of the CDR3: TGTGCCAGCACCGACAGGGGTTACGAAGAGACCCAGTACTTC. Encoded protein: CASTDRGYEETQYF.

This chain joins TRBV6-6 and TRBJ1-4, with 8 bases matching TRBD1. Germline trimming cut 1 base from V and 8 bases from J; bases unmatched to any gene: 3. The CDR3 consists of 14 residues. The germline CDR1 and CDR2 sequences are MNHNY and SVGAGI (reference sequence). CDR3 DNA: TGTGCCAGCAGTTACTACAGGGGGGACGAAAAACTGTTTTTT. Translated: CASSYYRGDEKLFF.

The chain recombines TRBV30 with TRBJ1-6; 9 bases align to TRBD1. This CDR3 has 18 residues. Trimming took 3 bases from V and 5 from J; bases not matched to a gene: 14. The germline gives CDR1 GTSNPN, CDR2 SVGIG (reference sequence). In DNA, the CDR3 is TGTGCCTGGAGGGTCTCCGGGACAGGGTTTAACAATAATTCACCCCTCCACTTT. It encodes CAWRVSGTGFNNNSPLHF.

This clone showed up just a few times. The chain links TRBV5-4 to TRBJ2-7; 9 bases map to TRBD2. This CDR3 is 16 amino acids long. CDR1 and CDR2 from the germline V gene are SGHNT and YYREEE (reference sequence). V dropped 4 bases and J dropped 4; count of bases not matched to a gene: 12. CDR3 amino acids: CASSQGAGGARYEQYF. CDR3 nucleotide sequence: TGTGCCAGCAGCCAAGGGGCGGGAGGGGCTCGGTACGAGCAGTACTTC.

This rearrangement joins TRBV27 to TRBJ2-1, with 8 bases aligning to TRBD2. Germline CDR1 reads MNHEY; CDR2 reads SMNVEV (reference sequence). CDR3 length: 15 amino acids. The J segment lost 8 bases and the V segment lost 1 base, leaving 7 bases of the junction unmatched. Here the CDR3 reads CASSLYSGGMDEQFF. CDR3 DNA: TGTGCCAGCAGTTTATACTCGGGAGGGATGGATGAGCAGTTCTTC.

The genes are TRBV9 and TRBJ2-3; 11 positions match TRBD2. Germline CDR1 reads SGDLS; CDR2 reads YYNGEE. This CDR3 has 17 amino acids. V was clipped by 0 bases and J by 7 bases; unmatched bases: 10. The CDR3 DNA reads TGTGCCAGCAGCGTAGAGGTAGCGGGAGGGGTCATGAATACGCAGTATTTT. This gives the protein CASSVEVAGGVMNTQYF.

The rearrangement joins TRBV5-1 to TRBJ2-1, with 9 bases identical to TRBD2. Germline V gene sequence: CDR1 SGHRS, CDR2 YFSETQ. J gave up 3 bases and V 0 bases, and 4 bases lay outside the gene matches. The CDR3 runs 16 residues. The CDR3 DNA reads TGCGCCAGCAGCTTGGAGGCTAGCGGGAACTACAATGAGCAGTTCTTC. It codes for CASSLEASGNYNEQFF.

V is TRBV28 and J is TRBJ1-1; no definite D call. Trimming removed 4 bases at V and 3 bases at J, with 12 bases between. The CDR3 has 14 amino acids. In germline, CDR1 is MDHEN, CDR2 SYDVKM. The CDR3 DNA follows: TGTGCCAGCAGTTCTGATCCGGAGTACACTGAAGCTTTCTTT. Protein product: CASSSDPEYTEAFF.

The chain couples TRBV7-9 to TRBJ1-2, with 9 bases lining up with TRBD1. Germline V gene lookup returns CDR1 SEHNR and CDR2 FQNEAQ (reference sequence). The V gene end was trimmed by 3 bases and the J gene end by 7 bases; junction bases not matched to a gene: 6. The CDR3 loop spans 14 amino acids. CDR3 sequence: CASSFPGTGTGYTF. In DNA form, the CDR3 reads TGTGCCAGCAGCTTCCCCGGGACAGGGACTGGCTACACCTTC.

The chain employs TRBV13 and TRBJ2-3, with TRBD2 matching over 8 bases. Trimming removed 6 bases from V and 4 bases from J; junction bases left unmatched: 9. The CDR3 runs to 15 residues. Germline lookup yields CDR1 PRHDT and CDR2 FYEKMQ (reference sequence). In DNA, the CDR3 is TGTGCCAGCAGTTACCAGCGGGAGTCCCCAGATACGCAGTATTTT. Protein sequence: CASSYQRESPDTQYF.

This rearrangement joins TRBV7-9 to TRBJ1-4; D ambiguous. CDR1 is SEHNR, CDR2 FQNEAQ, per germline (reference sequence). There are 15 residues in the CDR3. V dropped 6 bases and J dropped 2 bases, with 13 bases sitting between them. CDR3 protein: CASSMAGFTNEKLFF. The CDR3 region has the DNA TGTGCCAGCAGTATGGCCGGGTTTACTAATGAAAAACTGTTTTTT.

The rearrangement joins TRBV5-1 to TRBJ1-5; D is ambiguous. The ends were cut back, 2 bases at V and 0 bases at J, with 3 bases in the middle. From germline, CDR1 is SGHRS and CDR2 YFSETQ. This CDR3 comprises 13 residues. The CDR3 DNA sequence: TGCGCCAGCAGCTTCAATAGCAATCAGCCCCAGCATTTT. Its translation: CASSFNSNQPQHF.

The chain uses TRBV27 and TRBJ1-2, with 7 positions matching TRBD1. V dropped 5 bases and J dropped 8; count of bases not matched to a gene: 14. Per the germline V gene, CDR1 is MNHEY and CDR2 is SMNVEV (reference sequence). The CDR3 totals 15 residues. The CDR3 sequence is CASSLNTGGGYGYTF. CDR3 sequence (DNA): TGTGCCAGCAGTCTAAATACTGGAGGGGGCTACGGCTACACCTTC.

The V and J genes are TRBV11-2 and TRBJ2-7, with a weak D call TRBD1 (6 bases). CDR3 length: 17 amino acids. Per germline, CDR1 SGHAT and CDR2 FQNNGV. Trimming removed 0 bases from V and 2 bases from J, with 17 bases in between. As DNA, the CDR3 is TGTGCCAGCAGCTTAGATCATTCAGGGGTGGGCCCCTACGAGCAGTACTTC. Translated, it gives CASSLDHSGVGPYEQYF.

The sample holds a few counts of this clone. The chain employs TRBV6-5 and TRBJ2-7; TRBD2 aligns across 7 bases. The V gene end was trimmed by 7 bases and the J gene end by 3 bases; junction bases not matched to a gene: 12. From germline, CDR1 is MNHEY and CDR2 SVGAGI. This CDR3 has 15 residues. The CDR3 reads CASTPLGLQGYEQYF. In nucleotides, the CDR3 is TGTGCCAGCACTCCACTGGGACTACAAGGCTACGAGCAGTACTTC.

The rearrangement links TRBV6-5 to TRBJ2-5, with 7 positions matching TRBD2. CDR1 is MNHEY, CDR2 SVGAGI, per germline. This CDR3 has 15 residues. Trimming at V came to 10 bases and at J to 2 bases, leaving 13 bases not matched to a gene. The CDR3 DNA reads TGTGCCACTTCCCCCGGGGGGATCGGTCAAGAGACCCAGTACTTC. Encoded protein: CATSPGGIGQETQYF.

The genes are TRBV28 and TRBJ1-5; 9 nucleotides line up with TRBD1. With V trimmed by 4 bases and J by 7 bases, 14 bases remained unmatched. The V gene's germline CDR1 is MDHEN and CDR2 SYDVKM. The CDR3 is 17 amino acids. The CDR3 region is CASSWGVLDRGRQPQHF. Written as DNA, the CDR3 is TGTGCCAGCAGTTGGGGGGTCTTGGACAGGGGCAGGCAGCCCCAGCATTTT.

Notes on this clone: Additional DNA sequences in this sample encode the identical CDR3. The gene calls are TRBV5-8 and TRBJ2-7, with unresolved D. This CDR3 comprises 13 residues. Germline-derived CDR1 and CDR2 are SGHTS and YDEGEE. V was trimmed by 0 bases and J by 4 bases, leaving 8 bases between them. CDR3 amino acids: CASSLVGRYEQYF. CDR3 DNA sequence: TGTGCCAGCAGCTTGGTCGGTCGGTACGAGCAGTACTTC.

The rearrangement joins TRBV5-1 to TRBJ2-3; 10 bases are shared with TRBD2. This CDR3 comprises 15 residues. Germline V CDR1 and CDR2: SGHRS, YFSETQ. J lost 5 bases, V lost 1 base, and 4 bases had no gene match. CDR3 loop: CASSLLAGEQDTQYF. DNA for the CDR3: TGCGCCAGCAGCTTGCTAGCGGGGGAACAAGATACGCAGTATTTT.

CDR3 in DNA: TGTGCCAGCAGCTTTTACAGGGTGGGCTCCTACGAGCAGTACTTC. Translated: CASSFYRVGSYEQYF. The genes are TRBV7-9 and TRBJ2-7; tentative D call: TRBD1 (6 bases). The CDR3 spans 15 residues. The V and J ends lost 3 bases and 0 bases respectively, with 12 bases between them. The germline V gene has CDR1 SEHNR and CDR2 FQNEAQ (reference sequence).

This chain links TRBV19 with TRBJ1-1; D may be TRBD1 (5 bases). Between the trimmed V and J ends, which lost 7 bases and 4 bases, there was a span of 16 bases. The CDR3 is 14 residues long. Germline lookup yields CDR1 LNHDA and CDR2 SQIVND (reference sequence). The CDR3 region is CASMPGPRVTEAFF. The CDR3 DNA reads TGTGCCAGTATGCCAGGGCCAAGAGTCACTGAAGCTTTCTTT.

V gene TRBV5-6 combines with J gene TRBJ1-2; D possibly corresponds to TRBD1 (6 bases). V lost 4 bases to trimming and J lost 3 bases, with 13 bases between them. The CDR3 covers 14 residues. Germline V gene data show CDR1 as SGHDT and CDR2 as YYEEEE. The CDR3 reads CASSTWTDDYGYTF. DNA for the CDR3: TGTGCCAGCAGCACTTGGACAGACGACTATGGCTACACCTTC.

As for this clone: Other DNA sequences in the sample encode the same CDR3. The chain links TRBV7-9 to TRBJ2-1; TRBD1 is a possible D gene (5 bases). Germline V lookup: CDR1 SEHNR, CDR2 FQNEAQ (reference sequence). The CDR3 spans 13 residues. V was pared by 5 bases and J by 0 bases, with 5 bases between. The CDR3 protein is CASSDSSYNEQFF. For the CDR3, the DNA is TGTGCCAGCAGCGACAGCTCCTACAATGAGCAGTTCTTC.

This chain joins TRBV6-1 and TRBJ1-2; TRBD1 agrees at 8 bases. The V segment lost 5 bases and the J segment 9 bases; nucleotides outside the gene matches: 14. The CDR3 spans 15 residues. CDR1 is MNHNS, CDR2 SASEGT, per germline. DNA for the CDR3: TGTGCCAGCAGTTTCTTTTTGCCGGGACAGGAAAGCTACACCTTC. It translates to CASSFFLPGQESYTF.

This rearrangement joins TRBV5-1 to TRBJ2-2; a weak D match, TRBD1 (6 bases). CDR1 is SGHRS and CDR2 is YFSETQ in the germline V gene. The CDR3 sequence is 15 residues long. The V end was cut by 6 bases, the J end by 3 bases, with 15 bases between. CDR3 in DNA: TGCGCCAGCAAGGCGAGGGGGAGAGACACCGGGGAGCTGTTTTTT. Protein sequence: CASKARGRDTGELFF.

V is TRBV7-8 and J is TRBJ1-1; no clear D gene. The V end lost 3 bases, the J end lost 5 bases, and 13 bases lay between the germline ends. This CDR3 has 14 residues. The germline V gene encodes CDR1 SGHVS and CDR2 FQNEAQ. CDR3: CASSFWSRETEAFF. For the CDR3, the DNA is TGTGCCAGCAGCTTCTGGTCGCGGGAGACTGAAGCTTTCTTT.